A single T cell receptor beta chain is shown here with its context. Read sequence stops 3 residues before the CDR3 end, and the germline J gene provides the missing end. The sample belongs to a study of T cells in women clearing cervical HPV infection. Genomic DNA, averaging about 1,100 ng per sample, yielded TCR beta CDR3 via immunoSEQ. Sequenced by immunoSEQ multiplex PCR; TCRdb stores in-frame clones only, minus some. The listing records about 35,000 clones. The V gene's germline CDR1 is SGHNT and CDR2 YYREEE (reference sequence). V lost 3 bases, J lost 7 bases, and 7 bases lay in between. This CDR3 has 11 residues.

V gene TRBV5-4 combines with J gene TRBJ1-1; D is ambiguous. The clonotype comes from a woman aged 18 to 75 with a cervical HPV16 infection that either progressed to CIN3+ or cleared (not recorded which). Sequencing was performed on blood buffy coat. The part of the CDR3 DNA that was read is TGTGCCAGCAGCTCAACAGATGAA. Translation: CASSSTDE. In full, the CDR3 reads CASSSTDEAFF.